This T cell receptor (beta chain) was sequenced in a study of CD4+ T cells in melanoma. V dropped 6 bases and J dropped 2; count of bases not matched to a gene: 6. The CDR3 is 14 residues long. In germline, CDR1 is KGHSH, CDR2 LQKENI. This clone was seen a single time. Its matching antigen is unknown. Assay: immunoSEQ multiplex PCR; the TCRdb copy retains only in-frame clones and omits some. In the table there are about 120,000 clones, roughly 90% of which are singletons. Overall study findings and caveats: Diverse differentiation states were reported for melanoma neoantigen-specific CD4+ T cells. A reported correlation linked neoantigen-specific CD4+ T cells to CD8+, macrophage and B cell function.

This clonotype originated in a human donor with melanoma. The sample was peripheral blood. V gene TRBV18 combines with J gene TRBJ2-5; the match to TRBD1 covers 7 bases. The CDR3 reads CASSGTAGQETQYF. The CDR3 region has the DNA TGTGCCAGCTCCGGGACAGCAGGGCAAGAGACCCAGTACTTC.